The 5 T cell receptor beta chains below were found in one sample sequenced in a study of blood T cell repertoires in COVID-19 (dated by TCRdb to between 2020 and 2021). Library preparation was by the immunoSEQ multiplex PCR assay. Held by TCRdb, this immuneACCESS table contains in-frame sequences only and omits some clones. Under half of the omission traces to an unresolved V gene where checked; the cause of the rest is unknown. This sample is represented by 120,000 to 150,000 clones; approximately 90% of them were singletons. Clones ranked in the top ten supply roughly 1% of the sample. Material for sequencing was peripheral blood. Source of these receptors: a woman between 45 and 60 years old with acute or convalescent COVID-19.

The chain recombines TRBV10-2 with TRBJ1-1; 10 nucleotides align to TRBD1. This CDR3 comprises 13 residues. Germline CDR1 WSHSY, CDR2 SAAADI. The V and J ends lost 8 bases and 4 bases, in that order; junction bases with no gene match: 4. The CDR3 sequence is CASGQGDATEAFF. Here the CDR3 DNA reads TGCGCCAGCGGACAGGGGGATGCCACTGAAGCTTTCTTT.

The V and J genes are TRBV7-2 and TRBJ1-2; TRBD1 agrees at 9 bases. Looked up from germline, CDR1 is SGHTA and CDR2 is FQGNSA. The CDR3 spans 15 residues. Trimming removed 3 bases from V and 8 bases from J; junction bases left unmatched: 10. CDR3 DNA: TGTGCCAGCAGCTTTAAAATACAGGGGGCGCGGGGCTACACCTTC. Its protein product is CASSFKIQGARGYTF.

CDR3: CASGLDRAGNSPLHF. The CDR3, as DNA: TGTGCTAGTGGTCTCGACAGGGCTGGGAATTCACCCCTCCACTTT. The chain combines TRBV12-5 with TRBJ1-6; 7 nucleotides line up with TRBD1. CDR1 is LGHNT and CDR2 is FRNRAP in the germline V gene. V shed 5 bases and J 7 bases; nucleotides not matched to a gene: 8. This CDR3 has 15 amino acids.

The genes are TRBV5-1 and TRBJ1-2; D is unresolved. CDR3 length: 13 residues. Trimming removed 0 bases from V and 8 bases from J, with 11 bases in between. Germline lookup yields CDR1 SGHRS and CDR2 YFSETQ. The CDR3 bases are TGCGCCAGCAGCTTGGTGGGGAGGTCGGGCTACACCTTC. This codes for CASSLVGRSGYTF.

Regarding this clone: Other DNA variants within this sample encode the same CDR3. The CDR3 loop is CASSQVRGQGDTEAFF. CDR3 coding DNA: TGCGCCAGCAGCCAAGTGAGGGGACAGGGGGACACTGAAGCTTTCTTT. The chain joins TRBV4-1 to TRBJ1-1; 11 bases are a match to TRBD1. The trim removed 1 base at V and 3 bases at J, leaving 4 bases unmatched. The germline V gene has CDR1 MGHRA and CDR2 YSYEKL. The CDR3 loop spans 16 amino acids.